This T cell receptor beta chain comes out of a study of shared T cell receptors in the human thymus. Germline-derived CDR1 and CDR2 are MNHEY and SVGAGI. The CDR3 has 14 amino acids. Trimming took off 4 bases at V and 6 bases at J, with 13 bases between the two ends. The protocol was immunoSEQ multiplex PCR, while the TCRdb copy is restricted to in-frame clones and leaves out a portion. The table lists around 730,000 clones, 70% to 90% of them singletons. This sample also appeared in a second study, on human thymus T cells. That work adds: Samples came from healthy Finnish infants during open corrective cardiac surgery. Usage of V and J genes appeared biased in thymic and blood repertoires. Related research found strongly overlapping thymic repertoires in unrelated individuals.

The rearrangement uses TRBV6-5 and TRBJ1-3; D perhaps matches TRBD1 (6 bases). Sample: thymocytes. The sequence was obtained from a girl less than two years old with a congenital heart defect. The CDR3 DNA reads TGTGCCAGCAGTTTAGGACAGTTGGTAAACACCATATATTTT. Translating gives CASSLGQLVNTIYF.